These T cell receptor beta chains were read from a single sample in a study of cytomegalovirus exposure and HLA in healthy donors. Some clones are missing from TCRdb's copy, which holds only in-frame ones; the method was immunoSEQ multiplex PCR. The table lists approximately 27,000 clones. The specimen was PBMCs. These receptors all stem from a man aged 30 to 39 in good health and CMV-seronegative. CDR3s include the opening cysteine and the closing phenylalanine or tryptophan. D genes are given only for firm matches.

CDR3,DNA,V,D,J
CASSSLAPGQGSGTGELFF,TGTGCCAGCAGCTCCCTCGCACCGGGACAGGGGTCGGGGACCGGGGAGCTGTTTTTT,TRBV7-9,TRBD1,TRBJ2-2
CASSLTWTAHGYTF,TGTGCCAGCAGTTTGACTTGGACAGCCCATGGCTACACCTTC,TRBV6-5,.,TRBJ1-2
CASSQVLRGGQDTGELFF,TGTGCCAGCAGCCAAGTCCTGAGGGGGGGCCAGGACACCGGGGAGCTGTTTTTT,TRBV4-2,.,TRBJ2-2
CASSLGIANRGYTF,TGTGCCAGCAGTTTAGGTATAGCTAACCGTGGCTACACCTTC,TRBV28,.,TRBJ1-2
CASSDFGGQGIDGYTF,TGTGCCAGCAGTGACTTTGGGGGCCAGGGGATCGATGGCTACACCTTC,TRBV6-4,.,TRBJ1-2
CASSDTFRGRTDTQYF,TGTGCCAGCAGTGACACATTCAGGGGGCGCACAGATACGCAGTATTTT,TRBV6-1,TRBD1,TRBJ2-3
CASSQERDQPQHF,TGCGCCAGCAGCCAAGAACGCGATCAGCCCCAGCATTTT,TRBV4-3,.,TRBJ1-5
CASSLVAAAAEAFF,TGTGCCAGCAGCTTAGTGGCGGCGGCAGCCGAAGCTTTCTTT,TRBV7-2,.,TRBJ1-1
CASSRQSSYGYTF,TGTGCCAGCAGTAGACAGAGCTCCTATGGCTACACCTTC,TRBV25-1,.,TRBJ1-2
CASTGSYEQYF,TGTGCCAGCACAGGGTCCTACGAGCAGTACTTC,TRBV2,.,TRBJ2-7
CASSTRRGQHNEKLFF,TGTGCCAGTAGTACCCGCCGGGGACAGCATAATGAAAAACTGTTTTTT,TRBV19,TRBD1,TRBJ1-4
CASSKDGGIPFF,TGTGCCAGCAGCAAAGATGGCGGGATCCCTTTCTTT,TRBV21-1,.,TRBJ1-1
CSVEELARTDTQYF,TGCAGCGTTGAGGAACTAGCTCGCACAGATACGCAGTATTTT,TRBV29-1,.,TRBJ2-3
CAWSATGLNNSPLHF,TGTGCCTGGAGTGCAACAGGGCTTAATAATTCACCCCTCCACTTT,TRBV30,.,TRBJ1-6
CASSQDKGYTYEQYF,TGTGCCAGCAGCCAAGATAAGGGGTACACCTACGAGCAGTACTTC,TRBV14,.,TRBJ2-7
CASSPTRGETQYF,TGTGCCAGCTCCCCCACCAGGGGCGAGACCCAGTACTTC,TRBV19,.,TRBJ2-5
CASSPTGAGDGYTF,TGTGCCAGCTCACCGACAGGGGCTGGCGATGGCTACACCTTC,TRBV18,TRBD1,TRBJ1-2
CASSLLREGTDTQYF,TGTGCCAGCAGCTTGCTGCGGGAGGGCACAGATACGCAGTATTTT,TRBV5-6,TRBD2,TRBJ2-3
CATKWTENTEAFF,TGTGCCACAAAATGGACAGAGAACACTGAAGCTTTCTTT,TRBV6-5,.,TRBJ1-1
CASSRRGATDTQYF,TGTGCCAGCAGCCGCAGGGGCGCCACAGATACGCAGTATTTT,TRBV6-1,.,TRBJ2-3
CASSLGGGSFSYEQYF,TGTGCCAGCAGCTTGGGCGGGGGGTCATTCTCCTACGAGCAGTACTTC,TRBV5-6,TRBD2,TRBJ2-7
CASSLGQGTEGETQYF,TGTGCCAGCAGCCTTGGACAGGGAACCGAGGGAGAGACCCAGTACTTC,TRBV5-5,TRBD1,TRBJ2-5
CASSQATQGEAGAYEQYF,TGTGCCAGCAGCCAAGCAACCCAGGGGGAAGCGGGTGCCTACGAGCAGTACTTC,TRBV4-2,.,TRBJ2-7
CASRDTGTSQFF,TGTGCCAGCAGGGATACCGGGACTAGCCAGTTCTTC,TRBV2,TRBD2,TRBJ2-1
CASSDPSRGQTNEKLFF,TGTGCCAGCAGTGACCCGAGCAGGGGGCAAACTAATGAAAAACTGTTTTTT,TRBV25-1,TRBD1,TRBJ1-4
CASSLGNRGRTDTQYF,TGTGCCAGCAGCTTGGGAAACAGGGGGCGTACAGATACGCAGTATTTT,TRBV5-8,TRBD1,TRBJ2-3
CASSFPEGRGYYEQYF,TGTGCCAGCAGTTTTCCCGAAGGGAGGGGGTACTACGAGCAGTACTTC,TRBV28,.,TRBJ2-7
CASKSLTGVHEQFF,TGTGCCAGCAAGTCCCTCACGGGGGTCCATGAGCAGTTCTTC,TRBV6-1,.,TRBJ2-1
CASSPGTISYEQYF,TGTGCCAGCAGCCCCGGGACAATCTCCTACGAGCAGTACTTC,TRBV9,.,TRBJ2-7
CASSLADSVSTDTQYF,TGTGCCAGCAGCTTGGCCGACAGCGTTAGCACAGATACGCAGTATTTT,TRBV5-5,.,TRBJ2-3
CASSPLQGRRGFEETQYF,TGTGCCAGCAGCCCCCTGCAGGGGCGCAGGGGGTTCGAAGAGACCCAGTACTTC,TRBV7-2,TRBD1,TRBJ2-5
CASSPPWTGGEGEQFF,TGTGCCAGCTCACCACCGTGGACAGGGGGCGAGGGGGAGCAGTTCTTC,TRBV18,TRBD1,TRBJ2-1
CASSPQGAGQGLEQFF,TGTGCCAGCTCACCACAGGGTGCGGGACAGGGATTAGAGCAGTTCTTC,TRBV18,TRBD1,TRBJ2-1
CASTQRNSPGEQYF,TGTGCCAGCACCCAACGAAACAGCCCAGGGGAGCAGTACTTC,TRBV6-5,.,TRBJ2-5
CASSLRRGVGLAGGNEQFF,TGTGCCAGCAGTTTACGTCGAGGAGTGGGGCTAGCGGGGGGCAATGAGCAGTTCTTC,TRBV27,TRBD2,TRBJ2-1
CASSQEVGTGGYTF,TGTGCCAGCAGCCAAGAAGTGGGGACAGGCGGCTACACCTTC,TRBV14,TRBD1,TRBJ1-2
CASSASGARYNEQFF,TGTGCCAGCAGCGCGTCAGGGGCGCGGTACAATGAGCAGTTCTTC,TRBV9,.,TRBJ2-1
CSAGEGWEEAFF,TGCAGCGCCGGGGAGGGCTGGGAGGAAGCTTTCTTT,TRBV29-1,.,TRBJ1-1
CASGRGAGGLQGELFF,TGTGCCAGCGGGCGAGGGGCGGGGGGCCTACAGGGGGAGCTGTTTTTT,TRBV7-2,TRBD2,TRBJ2-2
CASSQGRRQEWGTDTQYF,TGTGCCAGCAGCCAAGGGAGGAGGCAGGAGTGGGGCACAGATACGCAGTATTTT,TRBV4-2,.,TRBJ2-3
CASKDRGRIGNIQYF,TGTGCCAGCAAGGACAGGGGGCGAATCGGAAACATTCAGTACTTC,TRBV2,TRBD1,TRBJ2-4